The clone carrying this T cell receptor (beta chain) is medium-sized within its sample. This sample is drawn from a study of blood T cell repertoires in COVID-19. The wider study: T cells, B-cell-depleted T cells, or PBMCs provided the cDNA or gDNA that served as material.

Original processing methods: Reference gene primer amplification gave nucleated cell count estimates. The repertoire was sequenced with immunoSEQ multiplex PCR; TCRdb's copy has only in-frame clones and lacks some. V and J calls and clone size come straight from that table; D and trimming were deduced from the DNA. The table includes tens of thousands of clones, 75% to 90% detected once. This clonotype was sampled from a man aged 80 or over with acute or convalescent COVID-19. What was sequenced was peripheral blood.

CDR3 bases: TGCGCCAGCAGCTTGGCAGAGCGCACCGGGGAGCTGTTTTTT. Translating it yields CASSLAERTGELFF. The chain has TRBV5-1 and TRBJ2-2; no definite D call. This CDR3 has 14 residues. The germline V and J ends were trimmed by 0 bases and 4 bases, with 7 bases remaining between them. Germline-derived CDR1 and CDR2 are SGHRS and YFSETQ.